The clone carrying this T cell receptor (beta chain) was counted many times. Antigen specificity is unknown. The sample belongs to a study of regulatory T cells in long-lasting Graves disease. This CDR3 region has 13 residues. Germline CDR1 is MNHEY and CDR2 is SMNVEV (reference sequence). V lost 2 bases and J 4 bases, leaving 8 bases between the germline ends. Building of the TCR beta libraries involved iRepertoire HTBI primers and Arm-PCR of CDR3 regions. TCRdb ran MiXCR on the multiplex PCR reads and lists one entry per CDR3 protein. The sample includes 240,000 or so distinct CDR3 sequences, around 20% of them seen just once. Time point meaning: newly diagnosed GD, antithyroid drugs for less than 3 months. Following extraction of RNA from PBMCs, that RNA was used to make the TCR library. Study results and caveats: Persistent disease showed a preference for TRBV28, TRBJ1-2 and TRBJ2-5.

This TCR was sampled from a female donor with Graves disease. The sequencing used peripheral blood mononuclear cells (PBMCs), collected at new diagnosis, from a patient treated with antithyroid drugs. V usage is TRBV27 and J usage is TRBJ1-2, with no clear D. The CDR3 DNA follows: TGTGCCAGCAGTTTAGAAGGGAGCTATGGCTACACCTTC. Translating gives CASSLEGSYGYTF.